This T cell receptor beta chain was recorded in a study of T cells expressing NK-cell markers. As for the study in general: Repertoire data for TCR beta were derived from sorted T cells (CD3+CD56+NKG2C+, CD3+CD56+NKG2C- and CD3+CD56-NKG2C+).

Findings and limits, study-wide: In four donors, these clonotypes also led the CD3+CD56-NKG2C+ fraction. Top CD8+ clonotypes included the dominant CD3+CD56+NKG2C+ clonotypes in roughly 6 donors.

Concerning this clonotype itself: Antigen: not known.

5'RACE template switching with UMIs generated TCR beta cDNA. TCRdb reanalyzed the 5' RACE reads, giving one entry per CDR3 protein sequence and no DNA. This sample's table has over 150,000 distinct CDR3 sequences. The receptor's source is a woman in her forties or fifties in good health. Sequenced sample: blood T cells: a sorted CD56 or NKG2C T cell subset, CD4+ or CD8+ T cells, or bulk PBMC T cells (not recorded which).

CDR3 region: CASSLFEGTSYEQYF. This chain joins TRBV7-9 and TRBJ2-7; absent DNA, TCRdb's TRBD2 call cannot be checked. Germline CDR1 is SEHNR and CDR2 is FQNEAQ (reference sequence). The CDR3 spans 15 residues. Together with reference TRBV7-9 and TRBJ2-7, the CDR3 gives the full variable domain: DTGVSQNPRHKITKRGQNVTFRCDPISEHNRLYWYRQTLGQGPEFLTYFQNEAQLEKSRLLSDRFSAERPKGSFSTLEIQRTEQGDSAMYLCASSLFEGTSYEQYFGPGTRLTVT.